The clone carrying this T cell receptor (beta chain) was recorded once. Its antigen is still unknown. It differs at one base from a far larger clone, so likely a read error. Per germline, CDR1 MRHNA and CDR2 SNTAGT. Trimming shortened V by 3 bases and J by 1 base, and 6 bases separated the two germline ends. This CDR3 region has 13 residues. Starting from genomic DNA, TCR beta CDR3 was amplified through two-round multiplex PCR. The use of primers specific to each TRBV and TRBJ gene characterized first-round PCR. TCRdb re-called the multiplex PCR reads through MiXCR, storing one row per CDR3 protein. Of tens of thousands of distinct CDR3 sequences detected, roughly 29% appear once; the ten largest clones hold around 6.9%. The source of the sample is a study of prognosis after radiotherapy for stage I lung cancer. Study in general: The study enrolled patients with stage I non-small cell lung cancer between 2018 and early 2019. Adenocarcinoma was the tumor type in approximately twelve patients, squamous cell carcinoma in several. 10 to 15 men and 6 or 7 women, aged about 53 to 95 and with a median age of about 75 years, made up the patients. The study, taken as a whole, reports: After stereotactic body radiation therapy, unique TCR clone counts dropped from a median of around 9,500 to 6,500.

The chain carries TRBV6-4 and TRBJ1-1; D is undetermined. This specimen was PBMCs, taken before or after stereotactic body radiation therapy (not recorded which). The sequence came from a donor over 45 with non-small cell lung cancer. DNA of the CDR3: TGTGCCAGCAGTGAAACCCAGAACACTGAAGCTTTCTTT. This gives the protein CASSETQNTEAFF.